This TCR beta chain was captured in a study of blood T cells in healthy people across ages. Whole-study results and caveats: Observed TCR beta diversity per million T cells went down as age went up. This fall followed a roughly linear course with age.

Regarding this clonotype: The antigen is unknown.

Combining a sample-barcoded 5' primer with a J-beta primer mix, a second PCR ran for roughly 6 to 12 cycles. TCRdb used MiXCR to reprocess the 5' RACE reads, holding one entry per CDR3 protein. This table holds around 1,900,000 distinct CDR3 sequences, about 39% found once. The authors drew roughly 9.8 milliliters of peripheral blood from each donor. Trimming pared 7 bases from V and 7 bases from J, leaving 11 bases between. The length of the CDR3 is 12 residues. The clonotype was recovered from a human donor in good health. The rearrangement joins TRBV12-3 or TRBV12-4 to TRBJ1-5; a weak D match, TRBD1 (5 bases). Source material: blood. CDR3 sequence (DNA): TGTGCCAGCAATCGGGGGGGGCAGCCCCAGCATTTT. Translated, it gives CASNRGGQPQHF.